Following are 20 T cell receptor beta chains from one sample sequenced in a study of vaccination and CD4 T cells after COVID-19. These receptors have no identified antigens. Treatment here: roughly ten-day PBMC culture with coronavirus spike peptide pools or control peptides (ViraFEST assay). Researchers used the Oncomine TCR Beta short-read assay to sequence DNA from cultured CD4+ T cells. One entry per CDR3 protein results from TCRdb running MiXCR on the PCR reads. Of 17,000 or so distinct CDR3 sequences in the sample, 45% were seen once. This specimen was CD4+ T cells from blood, cultured in vitro, taken before SARS-CoV-2 vaccination. These receptors all stem from a human donor who received a COVID-19 vaccine.

The V and J genes are TRBV6-1 and TRBJ1-5; tentatively, D is TRBD1 (6 bases). Germline assignment: CDR1 MNHNS and CDR2 SASEGT. V shed 8 bases and J shed 3 bases, with 14 bases lying between them. CDR3 length equals 14 residues. This CDR3 is CASRRGGNNQPQHF. The CDR3 bases are TGTGCCAGCCGGCGAGGGGGTAACAATCAGCCCCAGCATTTT.

V is TRBV2 and J is TRBJ2-3, with 8 bases aligning to TRBD2. The V and J ends lost 7 bases and 1 base, in that order; junction bases with no gene match: 4. CDR3 length: 14 amino acids. The germline V gene has CDR1 SNHLY and CDR2 FYNNEI. CDR3 protein: CASTKAGGTDTQYF. CDR3 coding DNA: TGTGCCAGCACCAAAGCGGGGGGCACAGATACGCAGTATTTT.

This clonotype turned up a few times. CDR3 in amino acids: CASMWGGGPDQETQYF. The CDR3 DNA reads as TGTGCCAGCATGTGGGGCGGGGGCCCCGACCAAGAGACCCAGTACTTC. J is TRBJ2-5 and V is TRBV6-1; possibly TRBD2 for D (7 bases). Looked up from germline, CDR1 is MNHNS and CDR2 is SASEGT. The CDR3 contains 16 residues. The V end lost 7 bases, the J end lost 0 bases, and 18 bases lay between the germline ends.

Note on this clonotype: Mismatch with germline at one junction end may stem from a read error. CDR3 DNA: TGTGCCAGCAGTTTTCTACAGGATAACTCACCCCTCCACTTT. This codes for CASSFLQDNSPLHF. The rearrangement joins TRBV6-2 or TRBV6-3 to TRBJ1-6, with D perhaps TRBD1 (5 bases). The CDR3 extends over 14 amino acids. Germline lookup yields CDR1 MNHEY and CDR2 SVGEGT.

The chain links TRBV19 to TRBJ1-1; the match to TRBD1 covers 7 bases. The germline gives CDR1 LNHDA, CDR2 SQIVND (reference sequence). The CDR3 loop spans 14 amino acids. V was clipped by 8 bases and J by 2 bases; unmatched bases: 8. The CDR3 is CASERQGRNTEAFF. CDR3 bases: TGTGCCAGTGAAAGACAGGGTAGAAACACTGAAGCTTTCTTT.

This clonotype was seen a handful of times. The chain carries TRBV7-2 and TRBJ1-6; D remains ambiguous. The CDR3 is made up of 15 amino acids. Germline V gives CDR1 SGHTA, CDR2 FQGNSA. V was pared by 1 base and J by 8 bases, with 12 bases between. The DNA for the CDR3 is TGTGCCAGCAGCTTAGTCGGTATCGGGGATTCACCCCTCCACTTT. It specifies CASSLVGIGDSPLHF. Full variable domain (missing parts from reference TRBV7-2 and TRBJ1-6): GAGVSQSPSNKVTEKGKDVELRCDPISGHTALYWYRQSLGQGLEFLIYFQGNSAPDKSGLPSDRFSAERTGGSVSTLTIQRTQQEDSAVYLCASSLVGIGDSPLHFGNGTRLTVT.

Only one count was recorded for this clonotype. This sequence joins TRBV25-1 and TRBJ1-3, with unresolved D. V dropped 0 bases and J dropped 3 bases, with 12 bases sitting between them. CDR3 length: 16 amino acids. Germline CDR1 reads MGHDK; CDR2 reads SYGVNS. CDR3 bases: TGTGCCAGCAGTGAATATGTAAAGGTAGGTGGAAACACCATATATTTT. It yields the protein CASSEYVKVGGNTIYF.

The chain uses TRBV9 and TRBJ2-5; D may be TRBD2 (6 bases). From germline, CDR1 is SGDLS and CDR2 YYNGEE. The ends were cut back, 4 bases at V and 3 bases at J, with 13 bases in the middle. This CDR3 has 14 residues. Here the CDR3 reads CASSPLGGKETQYF. CDR3 DNA: TGTGCCAGCAGCCCTCTGGGAGGAAAAGAGACCCAGTACTTC.

This chain's CDR3 is CASSLMDRDTGELFF. DNA for the CDR3: TGTGCCAGCAGCCTTATGGACAGGGACACCGGGGAGCTGTTTTTT. The chain recombines TRBV4-2 with TRBJ2-2; TRBD1 matches 8 bases. Trimming took 4 bases from V and 3 from J; bases not matched to a gene: 4. Looked up from germline, CDR1 is LGHNA and CDR2 is YNFKEQ. There are 15 residues in the CDR3.

This clonotype was observed a few times. This chain joins TRBV20-1 and TRBJ1-5; D ambiguous. Germline lookup yields CDR1 DFQATT and CDR2 SNEGSKA (reference sequence). The CDR3 sequence is 12 residues long. V gave up 6 bases and J gave up 1 base, with 7 bases separating them. CDR3 residues: CSAGRSNQPQHF. In DNA, the CDR3 is TGCAGTGCCGGACGGAGCAATCAGCCCCAGCATTTT.

The CDR3 DNA reads TGCGCCAGCAGTCAATTTAGGGGGGGGGAAAAACTGTTTTTT. As protein: CASSQFRGGEKLFF. The rearrangement joins TRBV23-1 to TRBJ1-4, with a weak D call TRBD1 (6 bases). TRBV23-1 belongs to the ORF category, with a function that is uncertain. This CDR3 contains 14 residues. The ends were cut back, 1 base at V and 8 bases at J, with 11 bases in the middle.

The gene calls are TRBV11-3 and TRBJ2-1; TRBD1 aligns across 9 bases. CDR3 length: 16 residues. The trim removed 8 bases at V and 5 bases at J, leaving 13 bases unmatched. Germline CDR1 and CDR2: SGHNT and YENEEA. CDR3 residues: CASGAPWTGANNEQFF. Here the CDR3 DNA reads TGTGCCAGCGGCGCCCCATGGACAGGGGCTAACAATGAGCAGTTCTTC.

This clonotype occurred a few times. The gene calls are TRBV12-3 or TRBV12-4 and TRBJ1-2; possibly TRBD1 for D (5 bases). The ends were cut back, 0 bases at V and 2 bases at J, with 10 bases in the middle. The CDR3 loop spans 15 amino acids. CDR3 DNA sequence: TGTGCCAGCAGTTTAGCGGGGGACGGAAACTATGGCTACACCTTC. It is translated as CASSLAGDGNYGYTF.

This chain connects TRBV2 to TRBJ1-4, with 9 bases identical to TRBD1. Germline V gene sequence: CDR1 SNHLY, CDR2 FYNNEI. Unmatched junction bases numbered 4, after V lost 3 bases and J lost 5 bases. The CDR3 sequence is 15 residues long. The CDR3 loop is CASSDEGQGNEKLFF. In DNA, the CDR3 is TGTGCCAGCAGTGATGAGGGACAGGGAAATGAAAAACTGTTTTTT.

This rearrangement joins TRBV30 to TRBJ2-7, with a tentative D call TRBD1 (5 bases). CDR1 is GTSNPN, CDR2 SVGIG, per germline (reference sequence). The CDR3 sequence is 16 residues long. The germline V and J ends were trimmed by 0 bases and 0 bases, with 15 bases remaining between them. CDR3 DNA sequence: TGTGCCTGGAGTGTACCGTCGGACAAACGCTCCTACGAGCAGTACTTC. Its protein product is CAWSVPSDKRSYEQYF.

CDR3 in DNA: TGTGCCAGCAGCGCCGCTCAGGGGGTCACAGATACGCAGTATTTT. Translation: CASSAAQGVTDTQYF. This chain joins TRBV7-3 and TRBJ2-3; 7 bases agree with TRBD1. The ends lost 5 bases at V and 2 bases at J; junction bases unmatched: 7. Germline V CDR1 and CDR2: SGHTA, FQGTGA. The CDR3 runs to 15 residues.

To note about this clonotype: One junction end disagrees with the germline gene, perhaps due to a read error. The CDR3 nucleotides read TGTGCCACCAGTGATAACCAGGGGGCGCGTGGCTACGCCTTC. This encodes CATSDNQGARGYAF. The gene calls are TRBV24-1 and TRBJ1-2; 8 nucleotides agree with TRBD1. Looked up from germline, CDR1 is KGHDR and CDR2 is SFDVKD. This CDR3 spans 14 amino acids.

J is TRBJ2-2 and V is TRBV11-2; 7 positions agree with TRBD2. The CDR3 extends over 16 amino acids. The germline gives CDR1 SGHAT, CDR2 FQNNGV. V was pared by 1 base and J by 4 bases, with 6 bases of the junction left unmatched. The CDR3 nucleotides read TGTGCCAGCAGCTTAGTTGGCGGGGAGGGCACCGGGGAGCTGTTTTTT. Encoded protein: CASSLVGGEGTGELFF.

The chain links TRBV7-6 to TRBJ1-2, with D possibly matching TRBD1 (5 bases). Germline CDR1 reads SGHVS; CDR2 reads FNYEAQ. There are 18 residues in the CDR3. V was clipped by 2 bases and J by 5 bases, with 24 bases between them. The CDR3: CASSLLGGTPTNNYGYTF. In DNA form, the CDR3 reads TGTGCCAGCAGCTTACTCGGGGGTACTCCAACCAACAATTATGGCTACACCTTC.

This clonotype showed up just a few times. The chain is built from TRBV7-9 and TRBJ1-2, with 9 bases that match TRBD1. The CDR3 length is 15 residues. The junction had 10 bases not matched to a gene; V was cut back by 5 bases and J by 6 bases. Germline V gene data show CDR1 as SEHNR and CDR2 as FQNEAQ (reference sequence). The CDR3 loop reads CASSPNADRGDGYTF. The CDR3 DNA reads TGTGCCAGCAGCCCAAACGCGGACAGGGGCGATGGCTACACCTTC. The full variable domain, in which reference TRBV7-9 and TRBJ1-2 provide the parts outside the CDR3, is DTGVSQNPRHKITKRGQNVTFRCDPISEHNRLYWYRQTLGQGPEFLTYFQNEAQLEKSRLLSDRFSAERPKGSFSTLEIQRTEQGDSAMYLCASSPNADRGDGYTFGSGTRLTVV.